This T cell receptor beta chain is from a study of cytomegalovirus exposure and HLA in healthy donors. Findings of the study overall: With later analysis, a missense DCLRE1C variant became linked to TCR beta V- and J-gene trimming. The investigators catalogued 150 to 200 TCR beta chains as cytomegalovirus-associated.

As regards this clone: The antigen remains unidentified.

60 Vbeta and 13 Jbeta primers were used in PCR. Clones were sequenced by immunoSEQ multiplex PCR, and TCRdb holds only the in-frame ones, with some missing. The sample consists of some 120,000 clones, 75% to 85% of them appearing once. This receptor was obtained from a man aged 40-55 years in good health and CMV-seronegative. What was sequenced was PBMCs.

The CDR3 sequence: CASSYSSGGQGDIQYF. CDR3 in DNA: TGTGCCAGCAGTTACTCGAGCGGGGGGCAAGGAGACATTCAGTACTTC. This chain uses TRBV6-5 with TRBJ2-4; the match to TRBD2 covers 9 bases. There are 16 residues in the CDR3. The germline V gene encodes CDR1 MNHEY and CDR2 SVGAGI. Trimming removed 0 bases from V and 8 bases from J; junction bases left unmatched: 8.